What follows is one TCR beta chain and its context. Germline trimming cut 6 bases from V and 0 bases from J; bases unmatched to any gene: 3. CDR3 length: 15 residues. Germline-derived CDR1 and CDR2 are SNHLY and FYNNEI. In the authors' workflow: Reference gene primers were amplified, and this amplification served to estimate nucleated cell counts. Produced via immunoSEQ multiplex PCR; TCRdb's table is partial and in-frame only. V and J calls plus clone size are reproduced from that table; the DNA served to infer D and trimming. The sample holds 65,000 to 85,000 clones, roughly 90% seen once. These data are taken from a study of blood T cell repertoires in COVID-19. Whole-study context: Sites across the United States, Italy and Spain contributed samples from acute and convalescent COVID-19. T cells, B-cell-depleted T cells, or PBMCs provided the cDNA or gDNA that served as material.

It was during active infection that Seattle patients were enrolled and then longitudinally followed. The sequence derives from a man aged 80 or over with COVID-19, enrolled during active disease. Sequencing used peripheral blood. This rearrangement joins TRBV2 to TRBJ2-3, with 10 bases that match TRBD1. DNA for the CDR3: TGTGCCAGCAGGGGACAGGGGCTTAGCACAGATACGCAGTATTTT. It yields the protein CASRGQGLSTDTQYF.